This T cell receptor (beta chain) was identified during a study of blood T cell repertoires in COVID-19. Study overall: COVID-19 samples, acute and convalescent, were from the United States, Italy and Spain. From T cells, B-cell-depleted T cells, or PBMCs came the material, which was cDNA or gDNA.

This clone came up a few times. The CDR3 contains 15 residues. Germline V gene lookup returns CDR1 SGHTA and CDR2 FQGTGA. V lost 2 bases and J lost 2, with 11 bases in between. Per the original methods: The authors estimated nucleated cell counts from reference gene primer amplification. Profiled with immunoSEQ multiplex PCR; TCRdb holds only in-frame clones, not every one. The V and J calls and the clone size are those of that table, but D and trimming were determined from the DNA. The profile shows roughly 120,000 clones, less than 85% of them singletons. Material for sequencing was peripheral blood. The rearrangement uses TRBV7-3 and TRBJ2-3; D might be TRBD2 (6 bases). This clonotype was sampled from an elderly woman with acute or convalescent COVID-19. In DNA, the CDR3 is TGTGCCAGCAGCTTAGCGGGGTTAGACACAGATACGCAGTATTTT. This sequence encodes CASSLAGLDTDTQYF. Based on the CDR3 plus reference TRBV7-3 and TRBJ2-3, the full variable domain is GAGVSQTPSNKVTEKGKYVELRCDPISGHTALYWYRQSLGQGPEFLIYFQGTGAADDSGLPNDRFFAVRPEGSVSTLKIQRTERGDSAVYLCASSLAGLDTDTQYFGPGTRLTVL.